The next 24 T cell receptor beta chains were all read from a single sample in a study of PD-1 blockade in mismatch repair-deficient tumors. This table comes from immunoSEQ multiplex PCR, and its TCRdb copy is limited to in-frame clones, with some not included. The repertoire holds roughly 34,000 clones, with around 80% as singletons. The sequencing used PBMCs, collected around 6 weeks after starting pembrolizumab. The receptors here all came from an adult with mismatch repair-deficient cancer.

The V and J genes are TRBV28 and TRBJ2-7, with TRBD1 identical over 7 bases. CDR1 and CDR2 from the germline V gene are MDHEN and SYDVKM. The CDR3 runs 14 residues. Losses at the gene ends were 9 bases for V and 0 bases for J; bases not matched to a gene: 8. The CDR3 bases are TGTGCCAGTGATGCCAGGGGGAGCTCCTACGAGCAGTACTTC. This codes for CASDARGSSYEQYF.

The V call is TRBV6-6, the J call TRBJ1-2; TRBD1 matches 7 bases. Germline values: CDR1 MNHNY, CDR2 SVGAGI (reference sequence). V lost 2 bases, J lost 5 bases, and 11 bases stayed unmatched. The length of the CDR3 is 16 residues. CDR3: CASSYNSGGAGYGYTF. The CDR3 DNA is TGTGCCAGCAGTTACAACTCAGGGGGAGCAGGGTATGGCTACACCTTC.

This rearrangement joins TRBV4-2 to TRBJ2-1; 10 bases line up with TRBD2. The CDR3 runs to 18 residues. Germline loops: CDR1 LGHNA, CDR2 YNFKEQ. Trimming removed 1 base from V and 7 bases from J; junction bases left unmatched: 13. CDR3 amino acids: CASSQALFKLAGRNEQFF. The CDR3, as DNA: TGTGCCAGCAGCCAAGCCCTATTTAAACTAGCGGGAAGGAATGAGCAGTTCTTC.

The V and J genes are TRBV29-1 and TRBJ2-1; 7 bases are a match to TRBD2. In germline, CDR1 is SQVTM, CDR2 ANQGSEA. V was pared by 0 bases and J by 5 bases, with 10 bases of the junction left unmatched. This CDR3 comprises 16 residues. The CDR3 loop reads CSVEDIRTRPNNEQFF. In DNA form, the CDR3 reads TGCAGCGTTGAAGATATTAGGACTAGGCCCAACAATGAGCAGTTCTTC.

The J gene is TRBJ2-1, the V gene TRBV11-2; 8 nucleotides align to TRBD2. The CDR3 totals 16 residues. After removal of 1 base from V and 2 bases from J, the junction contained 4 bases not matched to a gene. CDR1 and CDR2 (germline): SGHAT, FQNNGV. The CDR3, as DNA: TGTGCCAGCAGCTTAGGGGCTAGCGGGCCCTACAATGAGCAGTTCTTC. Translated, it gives CASSLGASGPYNEQFF.

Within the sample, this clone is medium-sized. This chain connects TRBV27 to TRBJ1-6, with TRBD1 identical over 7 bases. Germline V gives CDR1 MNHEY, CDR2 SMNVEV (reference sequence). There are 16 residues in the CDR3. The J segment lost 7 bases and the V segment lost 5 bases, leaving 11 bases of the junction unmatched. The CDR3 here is CASSTLYRGRNSPLHF. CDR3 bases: TGTGCCAGCAGTACACTATACAGGGGTCGGAATTCACCCCTCCACTTT.

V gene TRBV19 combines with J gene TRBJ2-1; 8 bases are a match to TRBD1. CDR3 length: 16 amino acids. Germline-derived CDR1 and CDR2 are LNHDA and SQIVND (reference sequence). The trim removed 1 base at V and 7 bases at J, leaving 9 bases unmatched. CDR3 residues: CASSIGGQGAGNEQFF. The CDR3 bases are TGTGCCAGTAGTATAGGGGGGCAGGGGGCAGGGAATGAGCAGTTCTTC.

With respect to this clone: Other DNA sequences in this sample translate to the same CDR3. DNA for the CDR3: TGCAGTGCTAGGCGTGACTACGAGCAGTACTTC. It codes for CSARRDYEQYF. J is TRBJ2-7 and V is TRBV20-1; D is unresolved. Germline V gives CDR1 DFQATT, CDR2 SNEGSKA (reference sequence). Trimming left V 3 bases short and J 3 bases short, with 6 bases between. The CDR3 length is 11 residues.

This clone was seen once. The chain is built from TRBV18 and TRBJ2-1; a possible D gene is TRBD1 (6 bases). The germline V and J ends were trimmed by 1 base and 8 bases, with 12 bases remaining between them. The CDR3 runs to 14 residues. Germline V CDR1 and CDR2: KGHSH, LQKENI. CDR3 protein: CASSPLQGRDEQFF. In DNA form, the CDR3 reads TGTGCCAGCTCACCACTTCAGGGGCGGGATGAGCAGTTCTTC.

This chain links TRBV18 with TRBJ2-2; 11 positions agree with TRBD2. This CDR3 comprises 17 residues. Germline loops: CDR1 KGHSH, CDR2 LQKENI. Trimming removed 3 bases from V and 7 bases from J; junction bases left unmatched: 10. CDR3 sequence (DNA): TGTGCCAGCTCACCGTACGTAGCGGGAGGGCCTGACGGGGAGCTGTTTTTT. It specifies CASSPYVAGGPDGELFF.

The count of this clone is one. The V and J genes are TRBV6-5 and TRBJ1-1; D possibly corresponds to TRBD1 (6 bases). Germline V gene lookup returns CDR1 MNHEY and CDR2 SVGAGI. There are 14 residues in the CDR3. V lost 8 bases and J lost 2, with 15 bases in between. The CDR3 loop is CASASQDRNTEAFF. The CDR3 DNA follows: TGTGCCAGCGCCTCTCAGGACAGAAACACTGAAGCTTTCTTT.

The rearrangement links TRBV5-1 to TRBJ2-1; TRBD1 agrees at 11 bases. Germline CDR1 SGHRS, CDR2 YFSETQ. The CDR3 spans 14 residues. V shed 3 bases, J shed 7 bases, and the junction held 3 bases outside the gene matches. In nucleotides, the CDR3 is TGCGCCAGCAGCTCGGACAGGGGGCAGAATGAGCAGTTCTTC. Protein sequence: CASSSDRGQNEQFF.

As DNA, the CDR3 is TGCGCCAGCAGCTCGGGGACAGGAGAAGACTACGAGCAGTACTTC. The encoded protein is CASSSGTGEDYEQYF. The chain carries TRBV5-1 and TRBJ2-7; 8 bases line up with TRBD1. The V gene's germline CDR1 is SGHRS and CDR2 YFSETQ. The V gene end was trimmed by 3 bases and the J gene end by 3 bases; junction bases not matched to a gene: 8. The CDR3 extends over 15 amino acids.

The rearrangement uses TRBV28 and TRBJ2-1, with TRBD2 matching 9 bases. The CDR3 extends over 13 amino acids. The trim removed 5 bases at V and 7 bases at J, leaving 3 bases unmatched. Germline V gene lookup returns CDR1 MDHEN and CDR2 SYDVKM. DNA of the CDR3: TGTGCCAGCAGTAGCGGGAGGTGGAATGAGCAGTTCTTC. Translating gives CASSSGRWNEQFF.

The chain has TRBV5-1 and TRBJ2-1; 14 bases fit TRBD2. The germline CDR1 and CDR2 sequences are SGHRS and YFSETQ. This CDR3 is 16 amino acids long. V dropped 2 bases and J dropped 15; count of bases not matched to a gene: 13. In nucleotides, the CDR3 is TGCGCCAGCAGCTTCGGGACTAGCGGGAGTTCGACGAGGTGGTTCTTC. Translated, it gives CASSFGTSGSSTRWFF. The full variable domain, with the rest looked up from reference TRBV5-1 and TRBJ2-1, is KAGVTQTPRYLIKTRGQQVTLSCSPISGHRSVSWYQQTPGQGLQFLFEYFSETQRNKGNFPGRFSGRQFSNSRSEMNVSTLELGDSALYLCASSFGTSGSSTRWFFGPGTRLTVL.

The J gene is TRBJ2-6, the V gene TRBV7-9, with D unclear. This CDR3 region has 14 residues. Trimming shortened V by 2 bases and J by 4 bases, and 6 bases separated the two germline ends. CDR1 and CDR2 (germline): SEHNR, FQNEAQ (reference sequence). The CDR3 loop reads CASSLTSGANVLTF. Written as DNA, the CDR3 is TGTGCCAGCAGCTTAACTTCCGGGGCCAACGTCCTGACTTTC.

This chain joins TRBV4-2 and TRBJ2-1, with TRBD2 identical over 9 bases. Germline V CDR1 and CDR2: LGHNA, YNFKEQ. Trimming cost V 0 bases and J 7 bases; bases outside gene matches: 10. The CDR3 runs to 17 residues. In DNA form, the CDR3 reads TGTGCCAGCAGCCAAGAAAGCGGAGCGGGAGGAGGAAATGAGCAGTTCTTC. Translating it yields CASSQESGAGGGNEQFF.

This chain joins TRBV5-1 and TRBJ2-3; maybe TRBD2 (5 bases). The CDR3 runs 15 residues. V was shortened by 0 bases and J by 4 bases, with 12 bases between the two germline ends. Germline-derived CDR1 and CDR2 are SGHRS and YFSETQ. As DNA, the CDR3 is TGCGCCAGCAGCTTGGGAGAGGGCCGCGCAGATACGCAGTATTTT. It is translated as CASSLGEGRADTQYF.

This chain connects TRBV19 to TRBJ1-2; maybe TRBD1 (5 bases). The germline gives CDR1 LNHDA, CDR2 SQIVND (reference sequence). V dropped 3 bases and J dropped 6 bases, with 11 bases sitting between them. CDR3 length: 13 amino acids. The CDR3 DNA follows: TGTGCCAGTAGTATTTCGGGGGAGAATGGCTACACCTTC. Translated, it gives CASSISGENGYTF. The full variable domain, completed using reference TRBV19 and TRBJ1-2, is DGGITQSPKYLFRKEGQNVTLSCEQNLNHDAMYWYRQDPGQGLRLIYYSQIVNDFQKGDIAEGYSVSREKKESFPLTVTSAQKNPTAFYLCASSISGENGYTFGSGTRLTVV.

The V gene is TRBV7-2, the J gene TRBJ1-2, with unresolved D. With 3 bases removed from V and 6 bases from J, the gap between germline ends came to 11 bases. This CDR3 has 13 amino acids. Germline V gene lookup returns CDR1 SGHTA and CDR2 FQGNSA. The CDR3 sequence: CASSLATYDGYTF. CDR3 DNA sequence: TGTGCCAGCAGCTTGGCAACATACGATGGCTACACCTTC.

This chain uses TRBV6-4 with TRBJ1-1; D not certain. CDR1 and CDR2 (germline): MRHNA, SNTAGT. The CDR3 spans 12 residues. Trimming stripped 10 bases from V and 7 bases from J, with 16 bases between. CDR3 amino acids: CANSYPAGEAFF. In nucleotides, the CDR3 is TGTGCCAATTCGTACCCCGCCGGTGAAGCTTTCTTT.

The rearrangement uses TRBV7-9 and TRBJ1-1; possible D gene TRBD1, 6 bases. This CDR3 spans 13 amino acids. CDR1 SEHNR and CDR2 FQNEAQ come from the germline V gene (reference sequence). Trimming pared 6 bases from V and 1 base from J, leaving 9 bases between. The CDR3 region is CASSGQPNTEAFF. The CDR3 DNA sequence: TGTGCCAGCAGTGGACAGCCGAACACTGAAGCTTTCTTT. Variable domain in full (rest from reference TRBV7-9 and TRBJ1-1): DTGVSQNPRHKITKRGQNVTFRCDPISEHNRLYWYRQTLGQGPEFLTYFQNEAQLEKSRLLSDRFSAERPKGSFSTLEIQRTEQGDSAMYLCASSGQPNTEAFFGQGTRLTVV.

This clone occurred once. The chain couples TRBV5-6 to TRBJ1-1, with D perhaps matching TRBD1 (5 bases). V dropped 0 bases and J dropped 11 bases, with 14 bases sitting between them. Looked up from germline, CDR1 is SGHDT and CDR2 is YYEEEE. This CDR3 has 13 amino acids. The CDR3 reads CASSLVGGGTAFF. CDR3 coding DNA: TGTGCCAGCAGCTTGGTGGGGGGGGGTACGGCTTTCTTT.

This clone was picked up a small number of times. The DNA of the CDR3 is TGTGCCAGCAGTTTAGACGGGAGGGCCAAATACGAGCAGTACTTC. As protein: CASSLDGRAKYEQYF. This chain uses TRBV28 with TRBJ2-7; 8 nucleotides align to TRBD2. There are 15 residues in the CDR3. The junction had 7 bases not matched to a gene; V was cut back by 2 bases and J by 4 bases. Germline V lookup: CDR1 MDHEN, CDR2 SYDVKM.